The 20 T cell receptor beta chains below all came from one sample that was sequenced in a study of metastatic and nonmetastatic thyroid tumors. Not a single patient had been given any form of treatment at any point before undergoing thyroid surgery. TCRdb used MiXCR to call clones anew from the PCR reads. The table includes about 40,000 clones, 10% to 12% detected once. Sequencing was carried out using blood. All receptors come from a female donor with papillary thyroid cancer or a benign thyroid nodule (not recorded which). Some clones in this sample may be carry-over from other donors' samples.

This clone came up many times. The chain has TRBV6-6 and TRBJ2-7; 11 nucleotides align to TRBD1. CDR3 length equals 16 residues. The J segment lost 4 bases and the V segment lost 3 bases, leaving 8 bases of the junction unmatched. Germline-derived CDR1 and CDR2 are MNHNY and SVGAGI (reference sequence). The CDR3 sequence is CASSYFRTGGNYEQYF. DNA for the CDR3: TGTGCCAGCAGTTATTTTAGGACAGGGGGCAATTACGAGCAGTACTTC.

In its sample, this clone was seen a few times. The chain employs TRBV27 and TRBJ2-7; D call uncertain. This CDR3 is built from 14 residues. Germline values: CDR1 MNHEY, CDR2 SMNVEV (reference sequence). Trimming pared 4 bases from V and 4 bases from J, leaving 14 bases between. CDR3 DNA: TGTGCCAGCAGTTCTGGGCCGGTCTTGTACGAGCAGTACTTC. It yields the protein CASSSGPVLYEQYF.

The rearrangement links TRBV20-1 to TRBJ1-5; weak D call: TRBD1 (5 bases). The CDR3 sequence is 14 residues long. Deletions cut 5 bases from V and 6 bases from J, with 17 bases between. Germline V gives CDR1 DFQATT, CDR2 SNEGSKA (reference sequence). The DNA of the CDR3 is TGCAGTGCTGAGACCGGACACGGCCCTCAGCCCCAGCATTTT. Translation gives CSAETGHGPQPQHF.

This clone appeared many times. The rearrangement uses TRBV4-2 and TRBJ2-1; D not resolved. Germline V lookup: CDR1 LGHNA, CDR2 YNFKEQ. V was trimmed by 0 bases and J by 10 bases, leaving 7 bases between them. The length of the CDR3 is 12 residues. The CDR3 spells CASSQDLIEQFF. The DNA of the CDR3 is TGTGCCAGCAGCCAAGATCTAATAGAGCAGTTCTTC.

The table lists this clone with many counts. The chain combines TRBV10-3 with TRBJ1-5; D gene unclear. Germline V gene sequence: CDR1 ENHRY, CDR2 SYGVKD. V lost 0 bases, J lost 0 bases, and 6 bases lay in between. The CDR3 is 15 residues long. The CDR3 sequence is CAISESRNSNQPQHF. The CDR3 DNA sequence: TGTGCCATCAGTGAGTCGCGGAATAGCAATCAGCCCCAGCATTTT.

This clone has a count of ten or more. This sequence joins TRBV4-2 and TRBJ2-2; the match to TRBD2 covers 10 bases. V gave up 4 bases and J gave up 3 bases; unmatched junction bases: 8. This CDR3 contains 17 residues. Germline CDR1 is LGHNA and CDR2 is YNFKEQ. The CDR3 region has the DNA TGTGCCAGCAGCCCGGTGGCTAGCGGGAGATACACCGGGGAGCTGTTTTTT. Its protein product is CASSPVASGRYTGELFF.

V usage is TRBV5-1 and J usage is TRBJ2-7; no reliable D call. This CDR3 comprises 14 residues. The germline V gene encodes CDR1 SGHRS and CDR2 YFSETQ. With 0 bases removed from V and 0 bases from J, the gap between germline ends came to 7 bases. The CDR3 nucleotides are TGCGCCAGCAGCTTGGTTCGGGTCTCCTACGAGCAGTACTTC. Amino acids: CASSLVRVSYEQYF.

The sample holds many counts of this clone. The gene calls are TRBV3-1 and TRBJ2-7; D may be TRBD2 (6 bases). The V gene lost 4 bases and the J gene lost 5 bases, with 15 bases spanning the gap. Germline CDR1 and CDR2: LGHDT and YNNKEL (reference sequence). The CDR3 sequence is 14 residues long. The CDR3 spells CASSLGPGGDEQYF. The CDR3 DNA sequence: TGTGCCAGCAGCCTCGGCCCCGGCGGGGACGAGCAGTACTTC.

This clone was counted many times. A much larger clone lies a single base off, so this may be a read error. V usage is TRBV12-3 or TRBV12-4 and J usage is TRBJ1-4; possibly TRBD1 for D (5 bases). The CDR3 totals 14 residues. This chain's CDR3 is CASSQTVTNEKLSF. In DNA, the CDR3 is TGTGCCAGCAGTCAGACAGTAACTAATGAAAAACTGTCTTTT.

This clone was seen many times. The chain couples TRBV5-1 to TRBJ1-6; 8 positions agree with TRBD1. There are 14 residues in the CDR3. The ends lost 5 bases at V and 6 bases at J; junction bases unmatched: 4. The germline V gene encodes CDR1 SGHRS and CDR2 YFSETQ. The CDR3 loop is CASRPGQVNSPLHF. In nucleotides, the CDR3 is TGCGCCAGCAGACCGGGACAGGTTAATTCACCCCTCCACTTT.

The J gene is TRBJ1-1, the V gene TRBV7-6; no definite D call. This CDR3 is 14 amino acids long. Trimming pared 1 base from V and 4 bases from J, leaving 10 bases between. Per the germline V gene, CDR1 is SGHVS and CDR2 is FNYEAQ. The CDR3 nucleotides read TGTGCCAGCAGCTTAGGGGCAGGTGGCACTGAAGCTTTCTTT. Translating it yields CASSLGAGGTEAFF.

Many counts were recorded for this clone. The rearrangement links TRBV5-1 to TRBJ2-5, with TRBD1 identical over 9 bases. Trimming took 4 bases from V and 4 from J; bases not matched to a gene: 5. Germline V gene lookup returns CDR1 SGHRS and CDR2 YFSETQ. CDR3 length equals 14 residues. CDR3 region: CASSVTGGGETQYF. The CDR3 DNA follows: TGCGCCAGCAGCGTTACAGGGGGCGGAGAGACCCAGTACTTC.

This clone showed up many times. The CDR3 DNA reads as TGTGCCAGCTCACCGGGGCAGGAAGGCGAAAAACTGTTTTTT. Translated: CASSPGQEGEKLFF. This chain connects TRBV18 to TRBJ1-4; D possibly corresponds to TRBD1 (5 bases). CDR3 length: 14 amino acids. Trimming removed 3 bases from V and 8 bases from J, with 13 bases in between. The V gene's germline CDR1 is KGHSH and CDR2 LQKENI.

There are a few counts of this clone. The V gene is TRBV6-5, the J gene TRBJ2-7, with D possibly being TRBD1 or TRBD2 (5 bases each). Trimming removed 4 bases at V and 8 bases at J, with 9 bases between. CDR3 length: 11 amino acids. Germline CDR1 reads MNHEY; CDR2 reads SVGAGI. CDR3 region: CASSWSGQQYF. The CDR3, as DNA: TGTGCCAGCAGTTGGTCGGGGCAGCAGTACTTC.

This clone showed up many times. DNA for the CDR3: TGTGCCTGGAGTGTATCCCACAGGGCGCTAGAGCAGTACTTC. Residues: CAWSVSHRALEQYF. The chain uses TRBV30 and TRBJ2-7; D might be TRBD1 (6 bases). V lost 0 bases to trimming and J lost 7 bases, with 16 bases between them. The CDR3 extends over 14 amino acids. Looked up from germline, CDR1 is GTSNPN and CDR2 is SVGIG (reference sequence).

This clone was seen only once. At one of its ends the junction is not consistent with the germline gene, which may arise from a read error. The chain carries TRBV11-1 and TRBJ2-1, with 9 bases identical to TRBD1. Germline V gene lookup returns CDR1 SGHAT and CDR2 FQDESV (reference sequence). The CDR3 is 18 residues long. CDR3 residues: CAISAGSEGQGTIYEQLF. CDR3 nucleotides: TGTGCCATCAGCGCCGGATCCGAGGGACAGGGAACGATCTATGAGCAGCTCTTC.

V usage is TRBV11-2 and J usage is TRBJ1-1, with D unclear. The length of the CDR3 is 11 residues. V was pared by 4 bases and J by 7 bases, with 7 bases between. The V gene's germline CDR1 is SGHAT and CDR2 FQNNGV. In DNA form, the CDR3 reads TGTGCCAGCAGCTCAACAGTTGAAGCTTTCTTT. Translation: CASSSTVEAFF.

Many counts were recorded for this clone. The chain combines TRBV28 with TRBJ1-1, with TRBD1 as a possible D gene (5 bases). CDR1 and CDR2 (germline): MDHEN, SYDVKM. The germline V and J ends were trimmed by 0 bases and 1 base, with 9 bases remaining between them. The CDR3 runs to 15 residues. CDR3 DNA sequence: TGTGCCAGCAGTTTATGGGGGGAAAGGAACACTGAAGCTTTCTTT. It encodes CASSLWGERNTEAFF.

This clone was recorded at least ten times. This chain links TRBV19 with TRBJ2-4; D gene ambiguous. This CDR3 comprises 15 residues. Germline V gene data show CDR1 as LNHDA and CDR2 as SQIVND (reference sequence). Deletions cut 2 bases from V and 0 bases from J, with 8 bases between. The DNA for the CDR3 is TGTGCCAGTAGTATACGACATTTAGCCAAAAACATTCAGTACTTC. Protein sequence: CASSIRHLAKNIQYF.

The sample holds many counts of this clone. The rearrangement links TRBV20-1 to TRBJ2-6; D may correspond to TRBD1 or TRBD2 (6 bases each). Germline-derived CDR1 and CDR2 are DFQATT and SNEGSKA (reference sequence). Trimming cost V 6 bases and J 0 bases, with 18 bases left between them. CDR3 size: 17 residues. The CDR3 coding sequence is TGCAGTGCCACCCGGGGGCACAAGTTCTCTGGGGCCAACGTCCTGACTTTC. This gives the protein CSATRGHKFSGANVLTF.